This entry lists 24 T cell receptor beta chains sequenced from one sample in a study of T-cell memory formation after mild COVID-19. TCRdb analysed the 5' RACE reads with MiXCR anew, one entry per CDR3 protein. The sample consists of 150,000 to 200,000 distinct CDR3 sequences, about 14% of them appearing once. The sequencing sample was made of PBMCs or a T cell subset sorted from them (not recorded which). The receptors originated from an adult woman who had mild COVID-19 (a few samples of this study predate the infection). Cell type and time point are not known.

This clonotype has a count of ten or more. The rearrangement links TRBV15 to TRBJ2-1; 12 positions agree with TRBD1. The germline V gene encodes CDR1 LNHNV and CDR2 YYDKDF (reference sequence). V gave up 3 bases and J gave up 7 bases; unmatched junction bases: 7. CDR3 length: 16 amino acids. The CDR3 DNA is TGTGCCACCAGCAGTGTCGGGACAGGGGGCCTAAATGAGCAGTTCTTC. Translated, it gives CATSSVGTGGLNEQFF.

This sequence joins TRBV5-1 and TRBJ2-2, with TRBD2 matching over 7 bases. CDR1 is SGHRS and CDR2 is YFSETQ in the germline V gene. V was clipped by 4 bases and J by 0 bases; unmatched bases: 6. CDR3 size: 16 residues. The DNA of the CDR3 is TGCGCCAGCAGCCCCCGCGGGACTACGAACACCGGGGAGCTGTTTTTT. As protein: CASSPRGTTNTGELFF. Filled out from reference TRBV5-1 and TRBJ2-2, the complete variable domain reads KAGVTQTPRYLIKTRGQQVTLSCSPISGHRSVSWYQQTPGQGLQFLFEYFSETQRNKGNFPGRFSGRQFSNSRSEMNVSTLELGDSALYLCASSPRGTTNTGELFFGEGSRLTVL.

There are a few counts of this clonotype. The gene calls are TRBV29-1 and TRBJ1-1, with D hard to call. The CDR3 covers 14 residues. Germline V CDR1 and CDR2: SQVTM, ANQGSEA. Trimming took 4 bases from V and 0 from J, leaving 12 bases between them. This CDR3 is CSVGLYSMNTEAFF. The CDR3 DNA reads TGCAGCGTTGGCTTGTACAGTATGAACACTGAAGCTTTCTTT.

This clonotype has more than one count but fewer than ten. The J gene is TRBJ1-6, the V gene TRBV12-3 or TRBV12-4, with a possible D match to TRBD1 (6 bases). V lost 5 bases, J lost 10 bases, and 15 bases lay in between. This CDR3 is built from 14 residues. This CDR3 is CASSPGGRWSPLHF. CDR3 coding DNA: TGTGCCAGCAGTCCTGGGGGCAGGTGGTCACCCCTCCACTTT.

In its sample, this clonotype was seen a few times. V is TRBV6-2 or TRBV6-3 and J is TRBJ2-3; 8 bases map to TRBD2. The CDR3 runs to 18 residues. The V gene's germline CDR1 is MNHEY and CDR2 SVGEGT. V dropped 2 bases and J dropped 5; count of bases not matched to a gene: 15. Written as DNA, the CDR3 is TGTGCCAGCAGTTACCCGATCCCAGATCCGGGAGGGGAAGATACGCAGTATTTT. It encodes CASSYPIPDPGGEDTQYF.

The sample holds a few counts of this clonotype. The chain is built from TRBV6-2 or TRBV6-3 and TRBJ1-1, with D uncertain. CDR1 is MNHEY, CDR2 SVGEGT, per germline. The CDR3 spans 15 residues. V gave up 5 bases and J gave up 5 bases, with 18 bases separating them. The CDR3 DNA is TGTGCCAGCAGTCTCCAGAGTATTAGAAAAACTGAAGCTTTCTTT. This encodes CASSLQSIRKTEAFF.

The chain has TRBV24-1 and TRBJ2-3; 13 bases are shared with TRBD2. V shed 6 bases, J shed 4 bases, and the junction held 12 bases outside the gene matches. CDR1 and CDR2 (germline): KGHDR, SFDVKD. This CDR3 comprises 18 residues. The CDR3 nucleotides are TGTGCCACCAGTACCCGGGGGACTAGCGGGACAGTAGCAGATACGCAGTATTTT. Residues: CATSTRGTSGTVADTQYF.

The chain joins TRBV15 to TRBJ1-4; tentative D call: TRBD1 (6 bases). The germline V gene has CDR1 LNHNV and CDR2 YYDKDF (reference sequence). CDR3 length equals 18 residues. V was pared by 1 base and J by 0 bases, with 15 bases between. CDR3 in DNA: TGTGCCACCAGCAGAGTTCCCGGACAGAAAGCAACTAATGAAAAACTGTTTTTT. It is translated as CATSRVPGQKATNEKLFF.

This clonotype showed up just a few times. The gene calls are TRBV7-6 and TRBJ2-6; tentatively, D is TRBD1 (5 bases). CDR3 length: 15 residues. With 4 bases removed from V and 1 base from J, the gap between germline ends came to 8 bases. Germline values: CDR1 SGHVS, CDR2 FNYEAQ. The CDR3 reads CASSSPGSGANVLTF. In DNA, the CDR3 is TGTGCCAGCAGCTCGCCAGGGTCTGGGGCCAACGTCCTGACTTTC.

Comments on this clonotype: The junction differs from germline at one of its ends, possibly a read error. V usage is TRBV20-1 and J usage is TRBJ2-1, with D perhaps matching TRBD1 or TRBD2 (5 bases each). The germline CDR1 and CDR2 sequences are DFQATT and SNEGSKA (reference sequence). The CDR3 sequence is 14 residues long. The CDR3 loop reads CSAIRDRSSNEQFF. CDR3 nucleotides: TGCAGTGCGATTAGGGACCGCTCCTCCAATGAGCAGTTCTTC.

The chain recombines TRBV15 with TRBJ2-1, with TRBD1 matching 9 bases. Trimming removed 3 bases from V and 2 bases from J; junction bases left unmatched: 5. This CDR3 comprises 16 residues. The germline gives CDR1 LNHNV, CDR2 YYDKDF (reference sequence). The DNA for the CDR3 is TGTGCCACCAGCAGGACCAGACAGGGGGCCTACAATGAGCAGTTCTTC. Translated: CATSRTRQGAYNEQFF.

The chain recombines TRBV9 with TRBJ2-3; D not certain. With 1 base removed from V and 2 bases from J, the gap between germline ends came to 11 bases. The length of the CDR3 is 15 residues. Germline V gene data show CDR1 as SGDLS and CDR2 as YYNGEE. The DNA of the CDR3 is TGTGCCAGCAGCGTATATGTGGGCAACACAGATACGCAGTATTTT. Translating gives CASSVYVGNTDTQYF.

This clonotype was recorded a few times. The chain employs TRBV7-9 and TRBJ1-2; TRBD1 matches 7 bases. The CDR3 contains 16 residues. The germline V gene encodes CDR1 SEHNR and CDR2 FQNEAQ (reference sequence). The ends lost 4 bases at V and 4 bases at J; junction bases unmatched: 12. The CDR3 DNA reads as TGTGCCAGCAGCTACGCAGGGGGGCGCGGAATCTATGGCTACACCTTC. Translated, it gives CASSYAGGRGIYGYTF.

The chain has TRBV7-2 and TRBJ2-7; 14 bases align to TRBD2. This CDR3 spans 19 amino acids. Germline V gene sequence: CDR1 SGHTA, CDR2 FQGNSA. Trimming at V came to 1 base and at J to 7 bases, leaving 15 bases not matched to a gene. The CDR3 here is CASSLVPSGLAGAPGEQYF. The CDR3 DNA reads as TGTGCCAGCAGCTTAGTCCCGTCGGGACTAGCGGGAGCACCCGGGGAGCAGTACTTC.

The rearrangement links TRBV7-9 to TRBJ2-1; 8 positions agree with TRBD2. The V and J ends lost 5 bases and 3 bases, in that order; junction bases with no gene match: 12. CDR3 length equals 17 residues. Germline-derived CDR1 and CDR2 are SEHNR and FQNEAQ (reference sequence). The CDR3 nucleotides are TGTGCCAGCAGCGCACCCCGTGGCGGGAGGAACTACAATGAGCAGTTCTTC. Its protein is CASSAPRGGRNYNEQFF.

This clonotype was observed a handful of times. V and J are TRBV12-3 or TRBV12-4 and TRBJ2-1; D not resolved. The CDR3 totals 12 residues. The germline V and J ends were trimmed by 3 bases and 7 bases, with 7 bases remaining between them. Here the CDR3 DNA reads TGTGCCAGCAGTTTTAGGAAGAATGAGCAGTTCTTC. Residues: CASSFRKNEQFF.

The genes are TRBV20-1 and TRBJ1-1; D is perhaps TRBD1 (6 bases). CDR1 and CDR2 (germline): DFQATT, SNEGSKA (reference sequence). This CDR3 contains 12 residues. Trimming took 7 bases from V and 1 from J, leaving 10 bases between them. CDR3 sequence (DNA): TGCAGTGGAACGGACAGGAACACTGAAGCTTTCTTT. Translating it yields CSGTDRNTEAFF.

This clonotype showed up just a few times. The CDR3 DNA sequence: TGCAGTGCTAGAGATGGCAGGACAGGGGATAACACTGAAGCTTTCTTT. Translating gives CSARDGRTGDNTEAFF. The rearrangement uses TRBV20-1 and TRBJ1-1; 9 bases are shared with TRBD1. The CDR3 sequence is 16 residues long. The junction had 7 bases not matched to a gene; V was cut back by 0 bases and J by 2 bases. Germline V lookup: CDR1 DFQATT, CDR2 SNEGSKA (reference sequence).

The gene calls are TRBV9 and TRBJ2-5; D gene ambiguous. The CDR3 consists of 13 residues. Germline CDR1 SGDLS, CDR2 YYNGEE. V was shortened by 7 bases and J by 4 bases, with 14 bases between the two germline ends. This CDR3 is CASGSRFAETQYF. The CDR3 bases are TGTGCCAGCGGTTCGAGATTTGCAGAGACCCAGTACTTC.

At least ten counts were recorded for this clonotype. The chain employs TRBV6-6 and TRBJ2-1; D call uncertain. The V and J ends lost 2 bases and 8 bases respectively, with 10 bases between them. There are 13 residues in the CDR3. Germline CDR1 reads MNHNY; CDR2 reads SVGAGI (reference sequence). CDR3 sequence reads: CASSYGYEDEQFF. The CDR3 bases are TGTGCCAGCAGTTACGGGTACGAAGATGAGCAGTTCTTC.

This clonotype was observed a handful of times. The chain uses TRBV5-1 and TRBJ2-7, with 10 positions matching TRBD2. The CDR3 runs to 14 residues. V lost 4 bases and J lost 5; bases outside the gene matches: 6. Germline lookup yields CDR1 SGHRS and CDR2 YFSETQ. This CDR3 is CASSTWTSGNEQYF. CDR3 nucleotides: TGCGCCAGCAGCACCTGGACTAGCGGAAACGAGCAGTACTTC.

This rearrangement joins TRBV29-1 to TRBJ2-1; the match to TRBD1 covers 9 bases. CDR1 and CDR2 (germline): SQVTM, ANQGSEA. The CDR3 has 13 residues. Unmatched junction bases numbered 6, after V lost 4 bases and J lost 8 bases. In DNA form, the CDR3 reads TGCAGCGTTGCGAGGGACAGGGAGGATGAGCAGTTCTTC. Translation: CSVARDREDEQFF.

This clonotype was seen only a few times. This rearrangement joins TRBV29-1 to TRBJ2-2, with D possibly called TRBD1 or TRBD2 (5 bases each). V lost 7 bases and J 0 bases, leaving 15 bases between the germline ends. The CDR3 runs to 15 residues. Germline V CDR1 and CDR2: SQVTM, ANQGSEA. The CDR3 DNA reads as TGCAGCGCCAAACGAGGGGCGACGAACACCGGGGAGCTGTTTTTT. This sequence encodes CSAKRGATNTGELFF.

This clonotype occurred a few times. The J gene is TRBJ2-3, the V gene TRBV7-8, with TRBD2 matching 7 bases. CDR1 and CDR2 from the germline V gene are SGHVS and FQNEAQ. The CDR3 consists of 16 residues. J lost 5 bases, V lost 3 bases, and 11 bases had no gene match. CDR3 protein: CASSFQRESLGDTQYF. The CDR3 DNA follows: TGTGCCAGCAGCTTCCAGCGGGAAAGCTTGGGAGATACGCAGTATTTT.